This T cell receptor (beta chain) came from a study of T cells in Graves' hyperthyroidism and ophthalmopathy. Overall study findings and caveats: The authors' 13 V-J model separated ophthalmopathy from stable hyperthyroidism.

Authors of the study amplified TCR beta CDR3 regions from RNA transcripts. First-round RT-PCR targeting the TCR CDR3 was performed with the HTBI primer set. MiXCR, applied by TCRdb to the multiplex PCR reads, yields one record per CDR3 protein. Among more than 450,000 distinct CDR3 sequences listed, 13% to 15% were seen once. Fresh peripheral blood, approximately 9.6 ml, yielded the PBMCs. This clonotype was picked up a small number of times. Its target is unknown. The specimen was blood. The sequence was obtained from a woman aged 40 to 50 with Graves' hyperthyroidism.

The CDR3: CASTLAGQETQYF. CDR3 DNA sequence: TGTGCCAGCACCCTCGCGGGTCAGGAGACCCAGTACTTC. The gene calls are TRBV7-9 and TRBJ2-5; D perhaps matches TRBD2 (5 bases). Germline CDR1 SEHNR, CDR2 FQNEAQ (reference sequence). The germline V and J ends were trimmed by 7 bases and 5 bases, with 14 bases remaining between them. This CDR3 contains 13 residues.